One and the same sample provided the 15 T cell receptor beta chains below, sequenced in a study of regulatory T cells in long-lasting Graves disease. TCR beta libraries were built with iRepertoire HTBI primers and Arm-PCR of CDR3 regions. MiXCR, run by TCRdb on the multiplex PCR reads, gives a single entry per CDR3 protein. Of 300,000 to 400,000 distinct CDR3 sequences detected, 18% appear once; the ten largest clones hold less than 45%. Time point defined: newly diagnosed GD, antithyroid drugs for less than 3 months. With RNA extracted from PBMCs as input, the TCR library was made. The sample was peripheral blood mononuclear cells (PBMCs), taken at new diagnosis, from a patient treated with antithyroid drugs. Receptor source: a female donor with Graves disease.

This clonotype has ten or more counts. V gene TRBV12-3 or TRBV12-4 combines with J gene TRBJ2-2; 9 bases fit TRBD2. V shed 6 bases, J shed 6 bases, and the junction held 8 bases outside the gene matches. The CDR3 spans 15 residues. Here the CDR3 reads CASRNGTSPPGELFF. The CDR3 region has the DNA TGTGCCAGCAGAAATGGGACTAGCCCGCCCGGGGAGCTGTTTTTT.

This clonotype has ten or more counts. This chain links TRBV3-1 with TRBJ1-6; no definite D call. V was pared by 0 bases and J by 8 bases, with 11 bases between. CDR3 length: 15 residues. Germline-derived CDR1 and CDR2 are LGHDT and YNNKEL (reference sequence). CDR3 nucleotides: TGTGCCAGCAGCCAAGATCGGCTCAGCTATTCACCCCTCCACTTT. This gives the protein CASSQDRLSYSPLHF. Full variable domain (outside the CDR3, taken from reference TRBV3-1 and TRBJ1-6): DTAVSQTPKYLVTQMGNDKSIKCEQNLGHDTMYWYKQDSKKFLKIMFSYNNKELIINETVPNRFSPKSPDKAHLNLHINSLELGDSAVYFCASSQDRLSYSPLHFGNGTRLTVT.

The chain uses TRBV4-1 and TRBJ2-1; TRBD1 aligns across 7 bases. V was pared by 0 bases and J by 5 bases, with 13 bases of the junction left unmatched. This CDR3 has 18 amino acids. The germline CDR1 and CDR2 sequences are MGHRA and YSYEKL. CDR3 in DNA: TGCGCCAGCAGCCAAGAAGAACTTTGGAAGGGGGCACACAATGAGCAGTTCTTC. Amino acids: CASSQEELWKGAHNEQFF.

The rearrangement joins TRBV9 to TRBJ1-3; possibly TRBD1 for D (5 bases). CDR1 is SGDLS, CDR2 YYNGEE, per germline. This CDR3 has 14 amino acids. V was cut by 8 bases and J by 0 bases, with 12 bases left in between. Here the CDR3 DNA reads TGTGCCAGTAGGGGTCCACTCTCTGGAAACACCATATATTTT. Translating it yields CASRGPLSGNTIYF. Based on the CDR3 plus reference TRBV9 and TRBJ1-3, the full variable domain is DSGVTQTPKHLITATGQRVTLRCSPRSGDLSVYWYQQSLDQGLQFLIQYYNGEERAKGNILERFSAQQFPDLHSELNLSSLELGDSALYFCASRGPLSGNTIYFGEGSWLTVV.

The chain joins TRBV7-3 to TRBJ2-4, with TRBD1 identical over 10 bases. The germline V gene has CDR1 SGHTA and CDR2 FQGTGA. The V segment lost 3 bases and the J segment 6 bases; nucleotides outside the gene matches: 5. The CDR3 has 15 residues. The CDR3 spells CASSLTGGAGNIQYF. The CDR3 DNA sequence: TGTGCCAGCAGCTTGACAGGGGGCGCGGGAAACATTCAGTACTTC.

This chain connects TRBV10-1 to TRBJ2-7; D uncertain. The CDR3 sequence is 14 residues long. Germline V gives CDR1 WNHNN, CDR2 SYGVQD (reference sequence). V was shortened by 3 bases and J by 6 bases, with 15 bases between the two germline ends. CDR3 sequence reads: CASSDLDAPSEQYF. DNA for the CDR3: TGCGCCAGCAGTGATTTGGACGCGCCCTCCGAGCAGTACTTC.

This chain joins TRBV18 and TRBJ1-1; D unresolved. The CDR3 is made up of 12 amino acids. V lost 2 bases and J lost 4, with 5 bases in between. The germline V gene has CDR1 KGHSH and CDR2 LQKENI. Written as DNA, the CDR3 is TGTGCCAGCTCACCAACCCGCACTGAAGCTTTCTTT. Its translation: CASSPTRTEAFF.

This clonotype was picked up many times. This chain links TRBV7-2 with TRBJ2-1, with 12 bases matching TRBD2. From germline, CDR1 is SGHTA and CDR2 FQGNSA. CDR3 length: 16 residues. V trimming: 6 bases; J trimming: 6 bases; junction bases outside the gene matches: 9. The DNA for the CDR3 is TGTGCCAGCAGTTATCTTGGACTAGCGGGAAGCAATGAGCAGTTCTTC. It is translated as CASSYLGLAGSNEQFF.

The chain is built from TRBV27 and TRBJ2-3, with no clear D. Near its end, the DNA agrees better with TRBJ2-5, so the J call may be wrong. CDR3 length equals 11 residues. Germline values: CDR1 MNHEY, CDR2 SMNVEV (reference sequence). CDR3 DNA: TGTGCCAGCATGTTTCGAGAGACCCAGTACTTC. Residues: CASMFRETQYF.

The chain couples TRBV2 to TRBJ2-1; D possibly uses TRBD1 or TRBD2 (5 bases each). This CDR3 is built from 14 residues. Germline V gene sequence: CDR1 SNHLY, CDR2 FYNNEI. Trimming pared 0 bases from V and 8 bases from J, leaving 11 bases between. Here the CDR3 DNA reads TGTGCCAGCAGTGAAGCGGCAGGGAGCGATGAGCAGTTCTTC. Translating gives CASSEAAGSDEQFF.

This clonotype was seen a handful of times. The chain carries TRBV10-1 and TRBJ2-7; D may be TRBD2 (5 bases). In germline, CDR1 is WNHNN, CDR2 SYGVQD (reference sequence). The CDR3 is made up of 14 amino acids. V was shortened by 2 bases and J by 3 bases, with 11 bases between the two germline ends. The CDR3 reads CASSERRDYYEQYF. The CDR3 DNA reads as TGCGCCAGCAGTGAGAGACGGGATTACTACGAGCAGTACTTC.

The chain joins TRBV6-1 to TRBJ1-1; D possibly corresponds to TRBD1 (6 bases). CDR1 is MNHNS and CDR2 is SASEGT in the germline V gene. V gave up 5 bases and J gave up 0 bases, with 13 bases separating them. The CDR3 length is 15 residues. DNA of the CDR3: TGTGCCAGCAGTATTTCGGACAGATTGAACACTGAAGCTTTCTTT. Its protein product is CASSISDRLNTEAFF.

V gene TRBV15 combines with J gene TRBJ2-1; D remains ambiguous. Trimming pared 5 bases from V and 6 bases from J, leaving 35 bases between. The germline V gene encodes CDR1 LNHNV and CDR2 YYDKDF (reference sequence). The CDR3 is 21 residues long. The CDR3 DNA reads as TGTGCCACCAGCCCCCCCTGGCGAGCTACGTTCCTACTGGACGACCCCAATGAGCAGTTCTTC. Its translation is CATSPPWRATFLLDDPNEQFF.

About this clonotype itself: This likely traces to a read error, being one base from a far larger clone. This chain connects TRBV28 to TRBJ2-1, with 8 bases lining up with TRBD2. With V trimmed by 7 bases and J by 10 bases, 6 bases remained unmatched. The CDR3 contains 12 residues. CDR1 and CDR2 from the germline V gene are MDHEN and SYDVKM. In DNA form, the CDR3 reads TGTGCCAGCAATGCGGGAGGATACGAGCAGTTCTTC. Translating it yields CASNAGGYEQFF.

This clonotype was observed once. A single base separates this from a much larger clone, so it may be a read error. The chain joins TRBV5-1 to TRBJ2-1; 8 bases are shared with TRBD1. V trimming: 4 bases; J trimming: 10 bases; junction bases outside the gene matches: 10. This CDR3 spans 14 amino acids. In germline, CDR1 is SGHRS, CDR2 YFSETQ. Here the CDR3 reads CASSGGQGAYEQFF. DNA of the CDR3: TGCGCCAGCAGCGGCGGGCAGGGGGCCTACGAGCAGTTCTTC.